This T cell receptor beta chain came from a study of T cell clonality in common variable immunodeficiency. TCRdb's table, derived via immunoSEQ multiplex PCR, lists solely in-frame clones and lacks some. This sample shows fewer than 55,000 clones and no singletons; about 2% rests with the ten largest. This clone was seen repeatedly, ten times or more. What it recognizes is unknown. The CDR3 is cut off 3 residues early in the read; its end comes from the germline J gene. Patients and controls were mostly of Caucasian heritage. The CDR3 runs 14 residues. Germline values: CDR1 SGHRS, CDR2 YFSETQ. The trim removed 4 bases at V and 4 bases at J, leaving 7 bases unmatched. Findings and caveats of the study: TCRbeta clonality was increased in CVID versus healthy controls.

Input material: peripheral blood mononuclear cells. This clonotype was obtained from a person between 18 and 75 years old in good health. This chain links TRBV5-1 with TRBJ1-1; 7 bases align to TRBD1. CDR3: CASSGAGGGTEAFF. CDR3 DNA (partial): TGCGCCAGCAGCGGAGCAGGGGGAGGCACTGAA.